These 28 T cell receptor beta chains originate from one sample sequenced in a study of T cells in Graves' hyperthyroidism and ophthalmopathy. Regions amplified from RNA transcripts were the TCR beta CDR3 regions. The HTBI primer set drove a first-round RT-PCR of the TCR CDR3. From the multiplex PCR reads, TCRdb called clonotypes with MiXCR, one entry per CDR3 protein. The sample shows some 460,000 distinct CDR3 sequences, 15% to 17% of them seen only once. Material for sequencing was blood. Receptor source: a woman between 18 and 30 years old with Graves' hyperthyroidism.

Ten or more counts support this clonotype. The CDR3, as DNA: TGCAGTGCTAGCCGGTCCGGGGAGCTGTTTTTT. Translating gives CSASRSGELFF. The chain recombines TRBV20-1 with TRBJ2-2, with D unresolved. The CDR3 contains 11 residues. Looked up from germline, CDR1 is DFQATT and CDR2 is SNEGSKA (reference sequence). The V end was cut by 3 bases, the J end by 6 bases, with 5 bases between.

A few counts support this clonotype. This chain connects TRBV2 to TRBJ2-2; D gene unclear. V lost 4 bases, J lost 4 bases, and 13 bases lay in between. Germline values: CDR1 SNHLY, CDR2 FYNNEI. The CDR3 has 15 amino acids. CDR3 region: CASSGGGARTGELFF. The DNA for the CDR3 is TGTGCCAGCAGTGGGGGTGGAGCGCGCACCGGGGAGCTGTTTTTT. Drawing the rest from reference TRBV2 and TRBJ2-2, the complete variable domain is EPEVTQTPSHQVTQMGQEVILRCVPISNHLYFYWYRQILGQKVEFLVSFYNNEISEKSEIFDDQFSVERPDGSNFTLKIRSTKLEDSAMYFCASSGGGARTGELFFGEGSRLTVL.

In this sample, this clonotype turned up a few times. The CDR3 region has the DNA TGCGCCAGCAGCTCGGTCCCGGCACAAGCTAATTCACCCCTCCACTTT. As protein: CASSSVPAQANSPLHF. The gene calls are TRBV5-1 and TRBJ1-6, with no clear D. Germline V gives CDR1 SGHRS, CDR2 YFSETQ. CDR3 size: 16 residues. V was pared by 3 bases and J by 6 bases, with 16 bases between.

The chain couples TRBV7-9 to TRBJ2-2; 8 nucleotides match TRBD2. This CDR3 comprises 16 residues. V was pared by 5 bases and J by 1 base, with 6 bases of the junction left unmatched. The germline gives CDR1 SEHNR, CDR2 FQNEAQ (reference sequence). The CDR3 sequence: CASSTSGRGNTGELFF. CDR3 sequence (DNA): TGTGCCAGCAGCACTAGCGGCCGGGGGAACACCGGGGAGCTGTTTTTT. Filled out from reference TRBV7-9 and TRBJ2-2, the complete variable domain reads DTGVSQNPRHKITKRGQNVTFRCDPISEHNRLYWYRQTLGQGPEFLTYFQNEAQLEKSRLLSDRFSAERPKGSFSTLEIQRTEQGDSAMYLCASSTSGRGNTGELFFGEGSRLTVL.

This clonotype was seen just once. Sequence at one end of the junction differs from germline and may be a read error. The chain links TRBV12-3 or TRBV12-4 to TRBJ1-1; no firm D call. The CDR3 is 15 amino acids. CDR3 amino acids: CASSLVAAGRAEALF. DNA of the CDR3: TGTGCCAGCAGTCTCGTGGCCGCTGGAAGAGCTGAAGCTCTCTTT.

In its sample, this clonotype was seen many times. V and J are TRBV7-8 and TRBJ2-2; D unclear. This CDR3 region has 15 residues. Trimming cost V 2 bases and J 7 bases, with 14 bases left between them. Germline V gene sequence: CDR1 SGHVS, CDR2 FQNEAQ. Written as DNA, the CDR3 is TGTGCCAGCAGCTTAATGTCGGATATTCGCGGGGAGCTGTTTTTT. This encodes CASSLMSDIRGELFF.

This clonotype showed up many times. The rearrangement links TRBV7-9 to TRBJ2-7; 10 bases line up with TRBD2. From germline, CDR1 is SEHNR and CDR2 FQNEAQ (reference sequence). This CDR3 has 16 residues. V trimming: 5 bases; J trimming: 3 bases; junction bases outside the gene matches: 10. CDR3 protein: CASSNIAGGPLYEQYF. As DNA, the CDR3 is TGTGCCAGCAGCAATATAGCGGGAGGTCCCCTCTACGAGCAGTACTTC.

The table lists this clonotype with many counts. V usage is TRBV18 and J usage is TRBJ1-2; possible D gene TRBD1, 5 bases. Germline V lookup: CDR1 KGHSH, CDR2 LQKENI. Trimming took off 2 bases at V and 8 bases at J, with 12 bases between the two ends. This CDR3 comprises 13 residues. The CDR3 DNA reads TGTGCCAGCTCACCAAAGGCAGGGCAGGGCTACACCTTC. Protein: CASSPKAGQGYTF.

This clonotype was detected many times. This chain joins TRBV2 and TRBJ1-2, with 7 bases matching TRBD1. V was pared by 7 bases and J by 5 bases, with 16 bases of the junction left unmatched. The CDR3 runs to 16 residues. Germline V gene sequence: CDR1 SNHLY, CDR2 FYNNEI. CDR3 in DNA: TGTGCCAGCAAGCCGACCCTCCTTGGGACAGTGTATGGCTACACCTTC. This encodes CASKPTLLGTVYGYTF.

J is TRBJ2-1 and V is TRBV27, with 9 bases aligning to TRBD2. The CDR3 sequence is 14 residues long. V dropped 10 bases and J dropped 0; count of bases not matched to a gene: 4. In germline, CDR1 is MNHEY, CDR2 SMNVEV (reference sequence). In DNA, the CDR3 is TGTGCCACCTTTAGCGGGAGCTCCTACAATGAGCAGTTCTTC. Its protein product is CATFSGSSYNEQFF.

The gene calls are TRBV4-1 and TRBJ2-5; D is possibly TRBD2 (7 bases). The germline V gene encodes CDR1 MGHRA and CDR2 YSYEKL. The V end was cut by 3 bases, the J end by 0 bases, with 11 bases between. This CDR3 has 15 amino acids. For the CDR3, the DNA is TGCGCCAGCAGCCATATAGGGGGGGACCAAGAGACCCAGTACTTC. This gives the protein CASSHIGGDQETQYF.

Written as DNA, the CDR3 is TGCGCCAGCACCCCGGGACTAGCGGGCCACAATGAGCAGTTCTTC. Its translation: CASTPGLAGHNEQFF. The V gene is TRBV4-1, the J gene TRBJ2-1, with 12 bases lining up with TRBD2. CDR1 is MGHRA, CDR2 YSYEKL, per germline. V was clipped by 7 bases and J by 5 bases; unmatched bases: 6. The CDR3 covers 15 residues.

This clonotype showed up many times. The gene calls are TRBV12-3 or TRBV12-4 and TRBJ2-3; a weak D match, TRBD2 (6 bases). The V and J ends lost 6 bases and 0 bases respectively, with 13 bases between them. This CDR3 is built from 15 residues. For the CDR3, the DNA is TGTGCCAGCAGGGTCCGGGGGTCTAGCACAGATACGCAGTATTTT. Protein: CASRVRGSSTDTQYF.

This chain joins TRBV24-1 and TRBJ2-7; TRBD2 matches at 12 bases. CDR1 KGHDR and CDR2 SFDVKD come from the germline V gene. The CDR3 length is 15 residues. J was trimmed by 4 bases and V by 4 bases; bases with no gene match: 4. Written as DNA, the CDR3 is TGTGCCACCAGTGACCGACTAGCGGGAGCGTACGAGCAGTACTTC. This sequence encodes CATSDRLAGAYEQYF.

This clonotype was detected ten times or more. The V gene is TRBV6-1, the J gene TRBJ2-3; 7 bases match TRBD2. The junction had 15 bases not matched to a gene; V was cut back by 6 bases and J by 3 bases. Germline CDR1 MNHNS, CDR2 SASEGT. The CDR3 runs to 17 residues. Here the CDR3 reads CASRINLAGDMTDTQYF. The CDR3 DNA reads as TGTGCCAGCAGAATTAACCTGGCGGGAGATATGACAGATACGCAGTATTTT.

This clonotype was observed at least ten times. The rearrangement links TRBV2 to TRBJ2-6, with D possibly TRBD1 on 6 matching bases. Germline V gene lookup returns CDR1 SNHLY and CDR2 FYNNEI. The CDR3 sequence is 18 residues long. The V gene lost 3 bases and the J gene lost 0 bases, with 15 bases spanning the gap. The CDR3 coding sequence is TGTGCCAGCAGTGAGATCAGGGGCGTCCCCTCTGGGGCCAACGTCCTGACTTTC. Translated, it gives CASSEIRGVPSGANVLTF.

The rearrangement links TRBV5-1 to TRBJ2-5; D ambiguous. The CDR3 sequence is 14 residues long. Trimming took 4 bases from V and 1 from J, leaving 11 bases between them. CDR1 is SGHRS and CDR2 is YFSETQ in the germline V gene. The CDR3 protein is CASSLLGSQETQYF. CDR3 DNA sequence: TGCGCCAGCAGCCTGCTGGGAAGCCAAGAGACCCAGTACTTC. The full variable domain, with the rest looked up from reference TRBV5-1 and TRBJ2-5, is KAGVTQTPRYLIKTRGQQVTLSCSPISGHRSVSWYQQTPGQGLQFLFEYFSETQRNKGNFPGRFSGRQFSNSRSEMNVSTLELGDSALYLCASSLLGSQETQYFGPGTRLLVL.

This clonotype was observed a handful of times. CDR3 loop: CASSGVAGGPTGELFF. The CDR3 coding sequence is TGTGCCAGTAGTGGGGTAGCGGGAGGGCCCACCGGGGAGCTGTTTTTT. The rearrangement links TRBV19 to TRBJ2-2; 11 bases fit TRBD2. In germline, CDR1 is LNHDA, CDR2 SQIVND (reference sequence). This CDR3 is 16 amino acids long. V lost 5 bases to trimming and J lost 4 bases; unmatched junction nucleotides: 6.

This clonotype showed up many times. This chain joins TRBV2 and TRBJ2-4; 7 bases fit TRBD1. Germline V CDR1 and CDR2: SNHLY, FYNNEI. The CDR3 covers 14 residues. Germline trimming cut 4 bases from V and 3 bases from J; bases unmatched to any gene: 3. CDR3 protein: CASSGGGSKNIQYF. CDR3 DNA sequence: TGTGCCAGCAGTGGAGGGGGCAGCAAAAACATTCAGTACTTC.

About this clonotype: A clone one base away is much larger, so this may be a read error. The chain employs TRBV20-1 and TRBJ1-2; D not resolved. This CDR3 has 13 residues. Trimming pared 0 bases from V and 6 bases from J, leaving 11 bases between. Germline V gene lookup returns CDR1 DFQATT and CDR2 SNEGSKA (reference sequence). Written as DNA, the CDR3 is TGCAGTGCTAGAGACTATAGGACGCATGGCTACACCTTC. The encoded protein is CSARDYRTHGYTF.

This clonotype was seen ten or more times. The chain has TRBV13 and TRBJ2-2; 7 bases align to TRBD2. This CDR3 spans 15 amino acids. The V segment lost 5 bases and the J segment 5 bases; nucleotides outside the gene matches: 8. Looked up from germline, CDR1 is PRHDT and CDR2 is FYEKMQ (reference sequence). This CDR3 reads CASSRGERQTGELFF. CDR3 nucleotide sequence: TGTGCCAGCAGCCGGGGGGAGCGACAGACCGGGGAGCTGTTTTTT.

This clonotype showed up many times. This rearrangement joins TRBV10-2 to TRBJ2-5; D uncertain. Per germline, CDR1 WSHSY and CDR2 SAAADI. The CDR3 totals 12 residues. Trimming removed 0 bases from V and 4 bases from J, with 3 bases in between. The CDR3 nucleotides read TGCGCCAGCAGTGAGTCGGGAGAGACCCAGTACTTC. This gives the protein CASSESGETQYF.

The table lists this clonotype with a few counts. V gene TRBV7-3 combines with J gene TRBJ2-1, with 7 nucleotides matching TRBD2. The CDR3 consists of 15 residues. CDR1 and CDR2 (germline): SGHTA, FQGTGA. V was pared by 4 bases and J by 3 bases, with 6 bases of the junction left unmatched. CDR3 sequence: CASSSTGGFYNEQFF. DNA for the CDR3: TGTGCCAGCAGCTCGACGGGAGGTTTCTACAATGAGCAGTTCTTC.

This chain joins TRBV6-6 and TRBJ2-3; 13 nucleotides agree with TRBD2. Germline CDR1 MNHNY, CDR2 SVGAGI (reference sequence). The CDR3 length is 17 residues. V trimming: 1 base; J trimming: 4 bases; junction bases outside the gene matches: 5. The CDR3 nucleotides read TGTGCCAGCAGTTACTATACGACTAGCGGGAGGCCAGATACGCAGTATTTT. Translation: CASSYYTTSGRPDTQYF.

V and J are TRBV6-2 or TRBV6-3 and TRBJ2-7; 11 bases line up with TRBD2. The CDR3 loop spans 13 amino acids. CDR1 and CDR2 (germline): MNHEY, SVGEGT. With V trimmed by 6 bases and J by 6 bases, 4 bases remained unmatched. CDR3 residues: CASRPGLAAEQYF. The CDR3 nucleotides read TGTGCCAGCAGGCCGGGACTAGCGGCCGAGCAGTACTTC.

In this sample, this clonotype turned up a few times. V usage is TRBV12-3 or TRBV12-4 and J usage is TRBJ2-4; possibly TRBD2 for D (5 bases). Trimming removed 3 bases at V and 6 bases at J, with 24 bases between. This CDR3 comprises 18 residues. CDR3 amino acids: CASSLGSAPLRGRNIQYF. DNA for the CDR3: TGTGCCAGCAGTTTGGGGAGCGCCCCCCTCAGAGGCAGAAACATTCAGTACTTC.

This clonotype was counted between two and nine times. This rearrangement joins TRBV2 to TRBJ2-7; D is possibly TRBD1 or TRBD2 (5 bases each). CDR3 length: 12 amino acids. Germline V gene data show CDR1 as SNHLY and CDR2 as FYNNEI. V lost 4 bases to trimming and J lost 5 bases, with 9 bases between them. The CDR3 region is CASSVRDDEQYF. CDR3 DNA: TGTGCCAGCAGTGTCCGGGACGACGAGCAGTACTTC.

This clonotype was picked up a small number of times. With a much larger clone just one base away, this may be a read error. V usage is TRBV24-1 and J usage is TRBJ1-5; unclear D gene. The CDR3 extends over 14 amino acids. The germline CDR1 and CDR2 sequences are KGHDR and SFDVKD. CDR3 protein: CATIDLRSNQPQHF. The CDR3 DNA sequence: TGTGCCACCATTGATTTGCGTAGCAATCAGCCCCAGCATTTT.